The TCR beta chain described here comes from a study of T cell changes during pregnancy in multiple sclerosis. The repertoire was sequenced with immunoSEQ multiplex PCR; TCRdb's copy has only in-frame clones and lacks some. The sample lists fewer than 45,000 clones, around 89% occurring once. The sample holds many counts of this clone. The same CDR3 also results from other DNA sequences found in this sample. Looked up from germline, CDR1 is LGHNA and CDR2 is YSLEER. This CDR3 spans 15 amino acids. Deletions cut 4 bases from V and 1 base from J, with 13 bases between. The TCR was taken from a female donor in good health, enrolled as a control in a pregnancy study. The source material was CD8+ T cells from peripheral blood mononuclear cells, sampled after pregnancy. J is TRBJ2-5 and V is TRBV4-3; possible D gene TRBD1, 6 bases. Here the CDR3 DNA reads TGCGCCAGCAGCCCCCGAGGGGGTACCCAAGAGACCCAGTACTTC. It specifies CASSPRGGTQETQYF.